This T cell receptor (beta chain) was found in a study of identical twins. TCRdb passed the 5' RACE reads through MiXCR, listing each CDR3 protein once. Of about 520,000 distinct CDR3 sequences in the sample, roughly a fifth were seen once. The germline V gene encodes CDR1 LNHNV and CDR2 YYDKDF (reference sequence). CDR3 size: 16 residues. With 0 bases removed from V and 5 bases from J, the gap between germline ends came to 16 bases. These data were likewise used in another study, on T cells expressing NK-cell markers. This second study notes: One of the eight sequenced donors was seronegative, whereas the other seven were HCMV-seropositive. In a group of several donors, dominant NKG2C+ clonotypes represented about 1.0-7.5% of CD8+ T cells.

The TCR was taken from a woman between 18 and 29 years old in good health. The chain uses TRBV15 and TRBJ1-2; D remains ambiguous. What was sequenced was CD4+ T cells sorted from blood. The CDR3 DNA reads as TGTGCCACCAGCAGAGAGTATGGGTCGAAGTTTTATGGCTACACCTTC. Its protein is CATSREYGSKFYGYTF.